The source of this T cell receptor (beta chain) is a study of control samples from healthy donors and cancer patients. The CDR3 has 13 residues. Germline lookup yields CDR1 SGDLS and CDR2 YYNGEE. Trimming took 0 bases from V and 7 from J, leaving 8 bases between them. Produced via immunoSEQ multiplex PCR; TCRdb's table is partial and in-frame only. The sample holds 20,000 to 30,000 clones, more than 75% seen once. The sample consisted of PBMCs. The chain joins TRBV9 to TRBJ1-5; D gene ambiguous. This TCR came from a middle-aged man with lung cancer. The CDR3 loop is CASSVGPTQPQHF. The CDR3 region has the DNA TGTGCCAGCAGCGTAGGGCCAACCCAGCCCCAGCATTTT.